Below are 9 T cell receptor beta chains sequenced from a single sample in a study of neurological immune-mediated disorders. Each CDR3 protein is one row after TCRdb ran MiXCR on the 5' RACE reads. The sample shows roughly 100,000 distinct CDR3 sequences, around 3.5% of them seen only once. Sequencing was done on a sample of PBMCs. These receptors all come from a woman in her forties or fifties with multiple sclerosis.

This clonotype was counted many times. The chain employs TRBV10-3 and TRBJ2-2; the match to TRBD1 covers 7 bases. CDR1 ENHRY and CDR2 SYGVKD come from the germline V gene. Trimming took 4 bases from V and 2 from J; bases not matched to a gene: 1. CDR3 length: 14 residues. In DNA form, the CDR3 reads TGTGCCATCAGTGGACAGGGAAACACCGGGGAGCTGTTTTTT. This codes for CAISGQGNTGELFF.

This clonotype was recorded at least ten times. This sequence joins TRBV20-1 and TRBJ2-2; 8 bases line up with TRBD2. CDR3 size: 18 residues. J was trimmed by 2 bases and V by 4 bases; bases with no gene match: 15. Germline assignment: CDR1 DFQATT and CDR2 SNEGSKA (reference sequence). As DNA, the CDR3 is TGCAGTGCTATTAGGGCGGGGGGTTTCCCCGGTAACACCGGGGAGCTGTTTTTT. Translated, it gives CSAIRAGGFPGNTGELFF.

This clonotype was observed at least ten times. The rearrangement joins TRBV7-2 to TRBJ2-3, with TRBD2 matching over 9 bases. The CDR3 length is 17 residues. V trimming: 1 base; J trimming: 2 bases; junction bases outside the gene matches: 7. Germline assignment: CDR1 SGHTA and CDR2 FQGNSA. Written as DNA, the CDR3 is TGTGCCAGCAGCTTAGAGGCAGCGGGGGGACCCACAGATACGCAGTATTTT. This codes for CASSLEAAGGPTDTQYF.

This clonotype was seen ten or more times. V usage is TRBV7-9 and J usage is TRBJ1-4, with TRBD1 matching over 8 bases. Trimming took 4 bases from V and 9 from J; bases not matched to a gene: 16. This CDR3 contains 17 residues. Germline values: CDR1 SEHNR, CDR2 FQNEAQ (reference sequence). In nucleotides, the CDR3 is TGTGCCAGCAGCTCCCTTTTGGATAGGGACAGGACCAAAAAACTGTTTTTT. Translation gives CASSSLLDRDRTKKLFF.

This clonotype was seen at least ten times. The rearrangement uses TRBV27 and TRBJ1-2, with 8 bases matching TRBD1. In germline, CDR1 is MNHEY, CDR2 SMNVEV (reference sequence). This CDR3 has 14 residues. V trimming: 6 bases; J trimming: 5 bases; junction bases outside the gene matches: 8. CDR3 in DNA: TGTGCCAGCAGCGAGGACAGGGTTCTATATGGCTACACCTTC. Translating gives CASSEDRVLYGYTF.

This clonotype was recorded at least ten times. The gene calls are TRBV20-1 and TRBJ1-3; 8 bases are shared with TRBD1. With V trimmed by 3 bases and J by 4 bases, 2 bases remained unmatched. The germline CDR1 and CDR2 sequences are DFQATT and SNEGSKA (reference sequence). The CDR3 is made up of 13 amino acids. CDR3 DNA sequence: TGCAGTGCTAGCAGGGGGCGGGGAAACACCATATATTTT. Its protein is CSASRGRGNTIYF.

This clonotype was seen at least ten times. The chain joins TRBV5-1 to TRBJ2-3; D might be TRBD1 or TRBD2, each matching 5 bases. The CDR3 has 15 amino acids. Trimming cost V 7 bases and J 4 bases, with 19 bases left between them. The germline CDR1 and CDR2 sequences are SGHRS and YFSETQ. The CDR3 region is CASCSTGLEADTQYF. The CDR3 DNA sequence: TGCGCCAGCTGCTCAACAGGTTTGGAGGCAGATACGCAGTATTTT.

This clonotype was recorded many times. The rearrangement joins TRBV5-1 to TRBJ2-7; 8 bases agree with TRBD1. Germline assignment: CDR1 SGHRS and CDR2 YFSETQ. V lost 0 bases and J lost 0; bases outside the gene matches: 5. CDR3 size: 16 residues. The CDR3, as DNA: TGCGCCAGCAGCTTGGGAACCGGGACAGGCTCCTACGAGCAGTACTTC. The encoded protein is CASSLGTGTGSYEQYF.

This clonotype was picked up many times. The rearrangement uses TRBV20-1 and TRBJ2-1, with 8 bases aligning to TRBD1. V shed 5 bases and J 1 base; nucleotides not matched to a gene: 4. The CDR3 sequence is 14 residues long. CDR1 and CDR2 (germline): DFQATT, SNEGSKA (reference sequence). The CDR3 reads CSASGGPSYNEQFF. CDR3 bases: TGCAGTGCTTCAGGGGGCCCATCCTACAATGAGCAGTTCTTC.